This T cell receptor beta chain was identified in a study of shared clonotypes between healthy human individuals. CDR3 length: 14 amino acids. Germline loops: CDR1 SSHAT, CDR2 FNYEAQ (reference sequence). The repertoire was sequenced with immunoSEQ multiplex PCR; TCRdb's copy has only in-frame clones and lacks some. Of a few hundred thousand clones listed, 65% to 80% are singletons. This clone showed up many times. Germline is not matched at one junction end, which may reflect a read error. This clonotype originated in a woman aged 40 to 50 in good health. Some clones in this sample may be carry-over from other donors' samples. The chain employs TRBV7-7 and TRBJ2-1; D perhaps matches TRBD2 (5 bases). Source material: PBMCs. CDR3 region: CASSLSLDYNEQFF. The CDR3 DNA is TGTGCTAGCAGCTTATCACTAGACTACAATGAGCAGTTCTTC. Combining the CDR3 with reference TRBV7-7 and TRBJ2-1 gives the whole variable domain GAGVSQSPRYKVTKRGQDVTLRCDPISSHATLYWYQQALGQGPEFLTYFNYEAQPDKSGLPSDRFSAERPEGSISTLTIQRTEQRDSAMYRCASSLSLDYNEQFFGPGTRLTVL.